A single T cell receptor (beta chain) is shown here with its context. Its antigen is undetermined. Sequencing templates came from extracted RNA that was reverse transcribed into cDNA. Clones were read by immunoSEQ multiplex PCR, and TCRdb kept only the in-frame ones, dropping some. The sample carries about 110,000 clones, around 50% recorded once. This entry comes from a study of CD8+ T cells in alopecia areata. Study-level findings and limits: Clonality exceeded that of normal scalp in lesional scalp, most notably in alopecia totalis/universalis. Among the 100 top clones, expanded CD8+ clones, like scalp clonality, were significantly decreased by tofacitinib.

This sample's treatment: oral pan-JAK inhibitor, 5-10 mg twice daily. The V gene lost 5 bases and the J gene lost 6 bases, with 17 bases spanning the gap. Germline CDR1 SGHVS, CDR2 FNYEAQ. The CDR3 is 16 residues long. This specimen consisted of CD8+ T cells sorted from blood, obtained at week 24, from a patient treated with tofacitinib. V is TRBV7-6 and J is TRBJ1-6; D is unresolved. The clonotype originates from a human donor with alopecia areata. The CDR3, as DNA: TGTGCCAGCAGCCTTGCCGGCGGCGCATTTAATTCACCCCTCCACTTT. It is translated as CASSLAGGAFNSPLHF.